Listed below are T cell receptor beta chains from one sample, sequenced in a study of blood T cell repertoires in COVID-19. Clones were sequenced by immunoSEQ multiplex PCR, and TCRdb holds only the in-frame ones, with some missing. The table includes 200,000 to 250,000 clones, 88% detected once. Sequencing input: PBMCs or T cells enriched from blood (not recorded which). These receptors all come from a woman aged 30 to 39 who had been exposed to COVID-19. The CDR3 runs from the conserved cysteine through the conserved F or W. Fields, in order: V gene, CDR3 protein.

v_call: TRBV19
cdr3_aa: CASTQGLVTDTQYF

v_call: TRBV29-1
cdr3_aa: CSVVSQGLTEAFF

v_call: TRBV11-1
cdr3_aa: CASSVRRGTYEQYF

v_call: TRBV4-1
cdr3_aa: CASSQLGAYEQYF

v_call: TRBV6-5
cdr3_aa: CASSYIDRGGNSPLHF

v_call: TRBV19
cdr3_aa: CASRPGTSGRGETQYF

v_call: TRBV30
cdr3_aa: CAWRESSGELFF

v_call: TRBV2
cdr3_aa: CASSESRGQPQHF

v_call: TRBV5-1
cdr3_aa: CASSPVGQGGSEAFF

v_call: TRBV2
cdr3_aa: CASSEGTPFYGYTF

v_call: TRBV30
cdr3_aa: CAWRPSAYEQYF

v_call: TRBV18
cdr3_aa: CASSPRDTGGYEQYF

v_call: TRBV6-5
cdr3_aa: CASSPRMNTEAFF

v_call: TRBV20-1
cdr3_aa: CSASPGGNQPQHF

v_call: TRBV5-1
cdr3_aa: CASCKGQGDTEAFF

v_call: TRBV25-1
cdr3_aa: CASSPVSYNEQFF

v_call: TRBV2
cdr3_aa: CASSDGSGSNEQFF

v_call: TRBV7-9
cdr3_aa: CASRNRDRDGYTF

v_call: TRBV6-5
cdr3_aa: CASQRQTFTGELFF

v_call: TRBV10-2
cdr3_aa: CASSRDRDQPQHF

v_call: TRBV28
cdr3_aa: CASTETGVVNQPQHF

v_call: TRBV30
cdr3_aa: CAWIPWTSGRAAYNEQFF

v_call: TRBV11-2
cdr3_aa: CASHGASEMAGKTQYF

v_call: TRBV6-5
cdr3_aa: CASSRDLPNTEAFF

v_call: TRBV10-3
cdr3_aa: CAISTGTAYEQYF

v_call: TRBV5-4
cdr3_aa: CASSLVNDWSSYNEQFF

v_call: TRBV28
cdr3_aa: CASRLPLGGSNQPQHF

v_call: TRBV19
cdr3_aa: CASSIDGQEFYGYTF

v_call: TRBV6-5
cdr3_aa: CASSYSLAFVTDTQYF

v_call: TRBV4-1
cdr3_aa: CASSQSGGRAFF